These T cell receptor beta chains were read from a single sample in a study of shared clonotypes between healthy human individuals. Clones were sequenced by immunoSEQ multiplex PCR, and TCRdb holds only the in-frame ones, with some missing. The sample has about 490,000 clones; about 85% are singletons. Sample: PBMCs. Source of these receptors: a middle-aged woman in good health. Some clones in this sample may be carry-over from other donors' samples. CDR3s include the opening cysteine and the closing phenylalanine or tryptophan. The D gene is left open where the match is weak. For some rows the clone size is stated as once, few or many, or as a class when expanded; others skip it.

V	D	J	size	DNA	CDR3
TRBV5-8	.	TRBJ1-4	many	TGTGCCAGCAGCTTGGATGCTGAAAAACTGTTTTTT	CASSLDAEKLFF
TRBV7-2	.	TRBJ2-5	.	TGTGCCAGCAGCTTAGCGGGGCCCGGGCCAGAACAAGAGACCCAGTACTTC	CASSLAGPGPEQETQYF
TRBV6-6	.	TRBJ2-7	.	TGTGCCAGCAGTTTAGGGGGTTACTCCTACGAGCAGTACTTC	CASSLGGYSYEQYF
TRBV27	TRBD2	TRBJ2-3	.	TGTGCCAGCAGTGGCGCGGGAGGCCTTCGCACAGATACGCAGTATTTT	CASSGAGGLRTDTQYF
TRBV5-1	.	TRBJ2-7	.	TGCGCCAGCAGCAGGGCGGACAGCTCCTACGAGCAGTACTTC	CASSRADSSYEQYF
TRBV9	.	TRBJ2-1	.	TGTGCCAGCAGCAAAGAGGTCCTAGCAGGAGAGCAGTTCTTC	CASSKEVLAGEQFF
TRBV2	.	TRBJ2-7	.	TGTGCCAGCAGTGAAGATGTTTCCTACGAGCAGTACTTC	CASSEDVSYEQYF
TRBV2	.	TRBJ2-5	.	TGTGCCAGCAGACAGATAGAAGAGACCCAGTACTTC	CASRQIEETQYF
TRBV14	TRBD1	TRBJ1-2	.	TGTGCCAGTACTAGGGACAGCGGCTATGGCTACACCTTC	CASTRDSGYGYTF
TRBV5-1	TRBD1	TRBJ1-6	many	TGCGCCAGCAGCCCGCGGACAGGGGAAAATTCACCCCTCCACTTT	CASSPRTGENSPLHF
TRBV25-1	.	TRBJ1-3	.	TGTGCCAGCAGTGATCCCAGGGGCCCCGGAAACACCATATATTTT	CASSDPRGPGNTIYF
TRBV10-3	TRBD1	TRBJ2-1	few	TGTGCCATCAGTAGAGCCGGGACAGGGGACAATGAGCAGTTCTTC	CAISRAGTGDNEQFF
TRBV28	.	TRBJ2-7	.	TGTGCCAGCAGTTTGAGTAGGGCCGAGCAGTACTTC	CASSLSRAEQYF
TRBV10-3	.	TRBJ2-1	.	TGTGCCATCAGTGCTAGCAATGCCTACAATGAGCAGTTCTTC	CAISASNAYNEQFF
TRBV7-2	TRBD2	TRBJ2-2	.	TGTGCCAGCAGCTTGGGACTAGCCGGGGTCGGGGAGCTGTTTTTT	CASSLGLAGVGELFF
TRBV11-3	.	TRBJ2-1	once	TGTGCCAGCAGCTTAGGCGGGACCTCCAATGAGCAGTTCTTC	CASSLGGTSNEQFF
TRBV6-5	.	TRBJ2-2	.	TGTGCCAGCAGTGCAGGGACTGTGAACACCGGGGAGCTGTTTTTT	CASSAGTVNTGELFF
TRBV9	.	TRBJ2-3	.	TGTGCCAGCAGCTGGAGCGGGCGCACAGATACGCAGTATTTT	CASSWSGRTDTQYF
TRBV18	.	TRBJ1-2	.	TGTGCCAGCTCACCAGCAGGGGTCTACGATGGCTACACCTTC	CASSPAGVYDGYTF
TRBV28	.	TRBJ2-1	.	TGTGCCAGCAGCTCCCCCCGGGACCAATACAATGAGCAGTTCTTC	CASSSPRDQYNEQFF
TRBV6-6	.	TRBJ1-5	.	TGTGCCAGCAGTCCTTACTTCCTGTGGAATCAGCCCCAGCATTTT	CASSPYFLWNQPQHF
TRBV7-2	.	TRBJ2-1	.	TGTGCCAGCAGCTTAGGGAGGGGTGCCTACAATGAGCAGTTCTTC	CASSLGRGAYNEQFF
TRBV5-1	.	TRBJ1-2	.	TGCGCCAGCAGCTTGGAATACAGGGTGGGCTATGGCTACACCTTC	CASSLEYRVGYGYTF
TRBV5-4	TRBD2	TRBJ2-1	.	TGTGCCAGCAGCCTACTAGCGGACACCTACAATGAGCAGTTCTTC	CASSLLADTYNEQFF